This T cell receptor (beta chain) was found in a study of neurological immune-mediated disorders. The method for making cDNA was 5'RACE, and it used 10-nucleotide random UMIs. In TCRdb, the 5' RACE reads were re-called with MiXCR into one record per CDR3 protein. The repertoire holds approximately 38,000 distinct CDR3 sequences, with roughly 6.9% as singletons. The sorted libraries were made from about a million CD4+ or CD8+ T cells. Trimming shortened V by 3 bases and J by 5 bases, and 20 bases separated the two germline ends. CDR3 size: 15 residues. CDR1 and CDR2 from the germline V gene are GTSNPN and SVGIG (reference sequence).

The V gene is TRBV30, the J gene TRBJ2-7; D tentatively reads TRBD1 or TRBD2 (5 bases each). Sequenced sample: CD4+ T cells from blood. The receptor's source is a man aged 50-59 years in good health. For the CDR3, the DNA is TGTGCCTGGAGACGGGTAGGAGGTGAGGGGAACGAGCAGTACTTC. It specifies CAWRRVGGEGNEQYF.